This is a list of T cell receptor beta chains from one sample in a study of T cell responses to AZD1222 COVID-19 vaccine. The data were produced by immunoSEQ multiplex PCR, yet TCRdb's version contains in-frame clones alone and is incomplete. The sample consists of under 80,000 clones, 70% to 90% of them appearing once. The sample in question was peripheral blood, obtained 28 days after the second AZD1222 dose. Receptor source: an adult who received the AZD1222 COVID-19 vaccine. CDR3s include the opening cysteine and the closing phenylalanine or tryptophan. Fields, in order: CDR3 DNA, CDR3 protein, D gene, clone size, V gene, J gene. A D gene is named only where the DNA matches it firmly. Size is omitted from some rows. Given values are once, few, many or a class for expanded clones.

CDR3nt: TGTGCCAGCAGCTTCCCAAAGGATCCCGGACCGTACCAAGAGACCCAGTACTTC; CDR3aa: CASSFPKDPGPYQETQYF; d_gene: NA; abundance: NA; v_gene: TRBV7-2; j_gene: TRBJ2-5
CDR3nt: TGTGCCAGCTCACCGTCCGGGACGGGGAACACCGGGGAGCTGTTTTTT; CDR3aa: CASSPSGTGNTGELFF; d_gene: NA; abundance: NA; v_gene: TRBV18; j_gene: TRBJ2-2
CDR3nt: TGCAGTGTCGAACTTCTGGGAACCCAGTACTTC; CDR3aa: CSVELLGTQYF; d_gene: NA; abundance: NA; v_gene: TRBV20-1; j_gene: TRBJ2-5
CDR3nt: TGTGCCAGCAGTTTAGCGACCCACGGGCCCCAGCATTTT; CDR3aa: CASSLATHGPQHF; d_gene: NA; abundance: NA; v_gene: TRBV12-3/TRBV12-4; j_gene: TRBJ1-5
CDR3nt: TGTGCCAGTAGGGCGCCCAGTCGGCCCCAAGAGACCCAGTACTTC; CDR3aa: CASRAPSRPQETQYF; d_gene: NA; abundance: NA; v_gene: TRBV19; j_gene: TRBJ2-5
CDR3nt: TGCGCCAGCAGCTTGGAAGCGAACACTGAAGCTTTCTTT; CDR3aa: CASSLEANTEAFF; d_gene: NA; abundance: NA; v_gene: TRBV5-1; j_gene: TRBJ1-1
CDR3nt: TGTGCCAGCAGCTCAGGGACACCGAACACTGAAGCTTTCTTT; CDR3aa: CASSSGTPNTEAFF; d_gene: NA; abundance: NA; v_gene: TRBV11-2; j_gene: TRBJ1-1
CDR3nt: TGTGCCAGCAGCCCCCTCGGGGCCTTATACAATGAGCAGTTCTTC; CDR3aa: CASSPLGALYNEQFF; d_gene: NA; abundance: NA; v_gene: TRBV3-1/TRBV3-2; j_gene: TRBJ2-1
CDR3nt: TGTGCCAGAAGCTTGGGAGTTCCCCACGAGCAGTACTTC; CDR3aa: CARSLGVPHEQYF; d_gene: NA; abundance: once; v_gene: TRBV5-3; j_gene: TRBJ2-7
CDR3nt: TGTGCCAGCAGCTTAGGTCAGCGGTACTCCAATGAGCAGTTCTTC; CDR3aa: CASSLGQRYSNEQFF; d_gene: NA; abundance: NA; v_gene: TRBV7-9; j_gene: TRBJ2-1
CDR3nt: TGTGCCAGCAGCTTACTAGGGGTAGCGGGGGGCACACCACCCTACGAGCAGTACTTC; CDR3aa: CASSLLGVAGGTPPYEQYF; d_gene: TRBD2; abundance: NA; v_gene: TRBV13; j_gene: TRBJ2-7
CDR3nt: TGTGCCACCAGTGATTCCCTTGGTAAAAAGGGCGGTGATACGCAGTATTTT; CDR3aa: CATSDSLGKKGGDTQYF; d_gene: NA; abundance: once; v_gene: TRBV24-1; j_gene: TRBJ2-3
CDR3nt: TGTGCCAGCAGTCGACTAGCGGGGACCTACGAGCAGTACTTC; CDR3aa: CASSRLAGTYEQYF; d_gene: TRBD2; abundance: NA; v_gene: TRBV2; j_gene: TRBJ2-7
CDR3nt: TGTGCCAGCAGCAAAGGATTCGGCCATAGTAGGCAAGAGACCCAGTACTTC; CDR3aa: CASSKGFGHSRQETQYF; d_gene: NA; abundance: NA; v_gene: TRBV21-1; j_gene: TRBJ2-5
CDR3nt: TGTGCCAGCAGCCTCCCAAGGAATGAGCAGTTCTTC; CDR3aa: CASSLPRNEQFF; d_gene: NA; abundance: NA; v_gene: TRBV7-2; j_gene: TRBJ2-1
CDR3nt: TGCGCCAGCAGCCCCGGGACGTTGAACACTGAAGCTTTCTTT; CDR3aa: CASSPGTLNTEAFF; d_gene: NA; abundance: few; v_gene: TRBV5-1; j_gene: TRBJ1-1
CDR3nt: TGTGCCTGTACAGGGGGCACAGATACGCAGTATTTT; CDR3aa: CACTGGTDTQYF; d_gene: TRBD1; abundance: NA; v_gene: TRBV30; j_gene: TRBJ2-3
CDR3nt: TGTGCCTGGAGTGTACTAGCGGGAGGGTTCAATGAGCAGTTCTTC; CDR3aa: CAWSVLAGGFNEQFF; d_gene: TRBD2; abundance: NA; v_gene: TRBV30; j_gene: TRBJ2-1
CDR3nt: TGTGCCAGCAGCCTCGGACAGACCTCTGGAAACACCATATATTTT; CDR3aa: CASSLGQTSGNTIYF; d_gene: NA; abundance: NA; v_gene: TRBV7-8; j_gene: TRBJ1-3
CDR3nt: TGTGCCAGCAGTTCAGAGATTTCGGCCATATATTTT; CDR3aa: CASSSEISAIYF; d_gene: NA; abundance: NA; v_gene: TRBV2; j_gene: TRBJ1-3
CDR3nt: TGTGCCAGCAGCAAAGGGCCCCGGGACGCAGGACGAGATACGCAGTATTTT; CDR3aa: CASSKGPRDAGRDTQYF; d_gene: NA; abundance: NA; v_gene: TRBV7-9; j_gene: TRBJ2-3
CDR3nt: TGCGCCAGCAGCCCCCTAGAGGGGCGACAAAGAACTGAAGCTTTCTTT; CDR3aa: CASSPLEGRQRTEAFF; d_gene: NA; abundance: NA; v_gene: TRBV4-1; j_gene: TRBJ1-1
CDR3nt: TGTGCCAGCAGTTTGAAACAGGGCTCCTATAATTCACCCCTCCACTTT; CDR3aa: CASSLKQGSYNSPLHF; d_gene: NA; abundance: NA; v_gene: TRBV28; j_gene: TRBJ1-6
CDR3nt: TGTGCCAGCTCACTAACCAGACAGGGGGCAAACGACGAGCAGTACTTC; CDR3aa: CASSLTRQGANDEQYF; d_gene: TRBD1; abundance: NA; v_gene: TRBV18; j_gene: TRBJ2-7
CDR3nt: TGTGCCAGCAGCTTACGATACGAAGCTTTCTTT; CDR3aa: CASSLRYEAFF; d_gene: NA; abundance: NA; v_gene: TRBV5-8; j_gene: TRBJ1-1
CDR3nt: TGCGCCAGCAGCTTGGCCCTGGGGGGGGCCGGGAACGAGCAGTACTTC; CDR3aa: CASSLALGGAGNEQYF; d_gene: NA; abundance: once; v_gene: TRBV5-1; j_gene: TRBJ2-7
CDR3nt: TGTGCCAGCAGCCCGGGACTAGCGGGGGCCAATGAGCAGTTCTTC; CDR3aa: CASSPGLAGANEQFF; d_gene: TRBD2; abundance: once; v_gene: TRBV11-2; j_gene: TRBJ2-1
CDR3nt: TGTGCCAGCAGCTTTGGGACTTTTGAGCAGTTCTTC; CDR3aa: CASSFGTFEQFF; d_gene: NA; abundance: NA; v_gene: TRBV11-2; j_gene: TRBJ2-1
CDR3nt: TGTGCCAGCAGCTTGGAACAGGGCACCTATGGCTACACCTTC; CDR3aa: CASSLEQGTYGYTF; d_gene: NA; abundance: NA; v_gene: TRBV11-1; j_gene: TRBJ1-2
CDR3nt: TGCAGCGGACTAGCGAGCAGCTCCTACGAGCAGTACTTC; CDR3aa: CSGLASSSYEQYF; d_gene: TRBD2; abundance: NA; v_gene: TRBV29-1; j_gene: TRBJ2-7
CDR3nt: TGTGCCTGGAATAAGGGGACAACCTACGAGCAGTACTTC; CDR3aa: CAWNKGTTYEQYF; d_gene: NA; abundance: NA; v_gene: TRBV30; j_gene: TRBJ2-7
CDR3nt: TGTGCCAGCACCCCGGACAGAGGTTCAGATACGCAGTATTTT; CDR3aa: CASTPDRGSDTQYF; d_gene: NA; abundance: NA; v_gene: TRBV7-2; j_gene: TRBJ2-3
CDR3nt: TGTGCCAGCAGCCAAGATAAGTTCGGGGGGAAGGACACTGAAGCTTTCTTT; CDR3aa: CASSQDKFGGKDTEAFF; d_gene: NA; abundance: NA; v_gene: TRBV3-1/TRBV3-2; j_gene: TRBJ1-1
CDR3nt: TGTGCCACTTCAGGGATTTATCAGCCCCAGCATTTT; CDR3aa: CATSGIYQPQHF; d_gene: NA; abundance: NA; v_gene: TRBV2; j_gene: TRBJ1-5
CDR3nt: TGTGCCTGGACAGGACAGGGAAATTCACCCCTCCACTTT; CDR3aa: CAWTGQGNSPLHF; d_gene: TRBD1; abundance: NA; v_gene: TRBV30; j_gene: TRBJ1-6
CDR3nt: TGTGCCAGCTCACCACGGGTTTCGGGTTTCGACTATGGCTACACCTTC; CDR3aa: CASSPRVSGFDYGYTF; d_gene: NA; abundance: NA; v_gene: TRBV18; j_gene: TRBJ1-2